This entry concerns a single T cell receptor beta chain. The antigen it binds to is not known. No base quality information exists; no much larger clone differs at one position. The data were obtained in a study of PD-L1 blockade in urothelial cancer (dated by TCRdb to about 2017). About the study as a whole: All patients started therapy in about 2014 and received atezolizumab 1,200 mg intravenously every 3 weeks. Blood samples were analyzed 3 weeks after the start of treatment (second dose) and 6 weeks after the start of treatment. Pretreatment tumor samples, along with matched peripheral blood collected serially before and after atezolizumab treatment, underwent TCR sequencing. Progression-free survival longer than 6 months counted as durable clinical benefit, and TCR features were additionally tested against both progression-free and overall survival. About nine tenths of the roughly 29 patients were identified as males with urothelial cancer of bladder origin, and a prior smoking history was reported by 18 of 29 patients. An exploratory multi-omic analysis was conducted of the somatic, immune and clinical correlates of response to PD-L1 blockade with atezolizumab in urothelial cancer. Fewer than ten patients reached durable clinical benefit, while 20 or so patients did not. Blood samples gave median yields of around 150,000 T cells and 83,000 or so unique TCRs, along with a median clonality of 0.080. In the same patients, pretreatment tumors underwent whole exome sequencing and RNA sequencing in addition to TCR sequencing. Patients had an ECOG performance status of 0 or 1 and had received between 0 and 3 prior chemotherapy regimens. Pretreatment blood TCR-seq was available for fewer than 30 patients, at least one posttreatment blood collection was obtained for approximately 24 patients, and tumor TCR-seq was available for approximately 24 patients.

Synthetic TCR analog templates were spiked into each PCR to estimate absolute template abundance from read counts. TCRbeta CDR3 regions were amplified from genomic DNA with bias-controlled V and J gene primers using the immunoSEQ assay. Rearranged TCRbeta segments were sequenced at approximately 20X coverage. The original pipeline was this. Sequencing errors were corrected by clustering and CDR3s were annotated against IMGT to assign V, D and J genes. Out-of-frame and stop-codon sequences were excluded, and only productive TCRbeta rearrangements were used in downstream analyses. Clonality was calculated as one minus the Shannon entropy normalized by the log of the number of unique productive sequences. Clones differing between time points or between blood and tumor were identified using Fisher's exact test with Benjamini-Hochberg correction, with an adjusted p below 0.01 applied as the threshold. TCRdb provides this immuneACCESS table in a form limited to in-frame rearrangements. Some clones are lacking; in checked studies, under half of them reflect an unresolved V gene, and why the rest are absent is not known. V, J and clone size reflect that table, while D and trimming were determined from the DNA. Within this sample are about 71,000 clones, with roughly 91% of them counted one time only. Less than 4% of the sample goes to the ten largest clones.

Study-level results and caveats: Among patients with durable benefit, tumor-associated TCR clones showed greater expansion in peripheral blood 3 weeks after treatment started (n of about 21, p = 0.022). Small sample size (n ≈ 28) and many exploratory analyses mean the results are intended to be hypothesis-generating. Improved progression-free and overall survival was associated with having pretreatment peripheral blood TCR clonality below the median.

A total of 25 to 30 patients with locally advanced or metastatic urothelial carcinoma, treated at Memorial Sloan Kettering on a trial protocol, made up the cohort. Peripheral blood mononuclear cells were collected pretreatment and during treatment, with between 1 and 8 total time points per patient. The Qiagen DNeasy Blood extraction kit was used to purify genomic DNA from total PBMCs and tumor samples. PBMCs were collected pretreatment and during treatment, and were isolated and stored as previously described. From the cysteine through the phenylalanine, the CDR3 covers 14 amino acids. CDR3 DNA only is kept here, 42 bases in frame from base 1.

This sequence originates from a man aged 55-75 years with urothelial cancer. Here the chain combines TRBV21-1 and TRBJ2-7; the D call of TRBD1 is as the table states it, not checked on the DNA. TRBV21-1 represents a pseudogene. This sample comprised PBMCs, obtained around atezolizumab (anti-PD-L1) treatment. CDR3 region: CASSKVYTPCEQYF. The DNA sequence reads TGTGCCAGCAGCAAAGTTTACACCCCTTGCGAGCAGTACTTC.